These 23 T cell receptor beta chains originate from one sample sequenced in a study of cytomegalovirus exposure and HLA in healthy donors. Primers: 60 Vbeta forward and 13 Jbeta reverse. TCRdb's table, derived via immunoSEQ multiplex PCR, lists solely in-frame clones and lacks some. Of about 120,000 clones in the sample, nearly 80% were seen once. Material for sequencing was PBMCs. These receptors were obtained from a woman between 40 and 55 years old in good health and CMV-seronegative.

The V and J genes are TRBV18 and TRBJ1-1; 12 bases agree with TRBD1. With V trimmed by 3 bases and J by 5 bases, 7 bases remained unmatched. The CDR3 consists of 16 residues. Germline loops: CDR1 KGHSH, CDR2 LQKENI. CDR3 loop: CASSPAGQGARTEAFF. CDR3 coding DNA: TGTGCCAGCTCACCCGCGGGACAGGGGGCGAGGACTGAAGCTTTCTTT. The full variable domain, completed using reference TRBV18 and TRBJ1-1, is NAGVMQNPRHLVRRRGQEARLRCSPMKGHSHVYWYRQLPEEGLKFMVYLQKENIIDESGMPKERFSAEFPKEGPSILRIQQVVRGDSAAYFCASSPAGQGARTEAFFGQGTRLTVV.

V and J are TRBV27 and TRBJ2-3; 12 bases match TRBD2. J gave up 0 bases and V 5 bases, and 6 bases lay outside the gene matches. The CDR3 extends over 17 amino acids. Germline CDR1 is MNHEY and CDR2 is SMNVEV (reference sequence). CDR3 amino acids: CASSPMGLAGSTDTQYF. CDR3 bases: TGTGCCAGCAGTCCGATGGGACTAGCGGGTAGCACAGATACGCAGTATTTT.

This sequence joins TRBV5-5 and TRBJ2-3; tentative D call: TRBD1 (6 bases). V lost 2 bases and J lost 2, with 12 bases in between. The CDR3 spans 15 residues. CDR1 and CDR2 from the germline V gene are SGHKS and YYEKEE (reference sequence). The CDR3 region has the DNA TGTGCCAGCAGCTTCGGTGACAGGTTCACAGATACGCAGTATTTT. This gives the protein CASSFGDRFTDTQYF.

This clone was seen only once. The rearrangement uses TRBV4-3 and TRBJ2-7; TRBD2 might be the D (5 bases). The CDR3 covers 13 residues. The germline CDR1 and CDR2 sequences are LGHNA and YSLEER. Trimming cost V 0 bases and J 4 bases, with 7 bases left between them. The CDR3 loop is CASSQDRRYEQYF. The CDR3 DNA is TGCGCCAGCAGCCAAGATAGGAGGTACGAGCAGTACTTC.

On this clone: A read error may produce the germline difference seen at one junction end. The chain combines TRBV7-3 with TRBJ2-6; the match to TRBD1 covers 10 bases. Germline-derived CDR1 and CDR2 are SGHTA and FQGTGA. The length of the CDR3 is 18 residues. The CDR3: CASSQGGQGLGGANGLTF. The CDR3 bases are TGTGCCAGCAGCCAGGGGGGACAGGGGTTGGGCGGGGCCAACGGCCTGACTTTC.

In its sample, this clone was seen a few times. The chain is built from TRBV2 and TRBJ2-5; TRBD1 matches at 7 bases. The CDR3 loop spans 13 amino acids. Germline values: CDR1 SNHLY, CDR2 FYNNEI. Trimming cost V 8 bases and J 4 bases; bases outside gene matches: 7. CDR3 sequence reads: CASRTGDLETQYF. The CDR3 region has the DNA TGTGCCAGCCGGACAGGTGACTTAGAGACCCAGTACTTC.

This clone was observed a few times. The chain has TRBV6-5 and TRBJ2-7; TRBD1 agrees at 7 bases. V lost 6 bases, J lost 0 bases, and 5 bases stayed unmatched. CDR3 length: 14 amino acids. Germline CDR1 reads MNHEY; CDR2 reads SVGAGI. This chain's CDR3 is CASSSDRSSYEQYF. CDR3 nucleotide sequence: TGTGCCAGCAGCTCGGACAGGAGCTCCTACGAGCAGTACTTC.

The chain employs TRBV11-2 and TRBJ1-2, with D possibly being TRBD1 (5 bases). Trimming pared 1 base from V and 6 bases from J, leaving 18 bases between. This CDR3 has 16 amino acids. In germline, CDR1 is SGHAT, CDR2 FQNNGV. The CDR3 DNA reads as TGTGCCAGCAGCTTAGTGGGGGGAAAGACCTCTGATGGCTACACCTTC. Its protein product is CASSLVGGKTSDGYTF. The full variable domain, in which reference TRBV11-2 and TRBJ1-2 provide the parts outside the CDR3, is EAGVAQSPRYKIIEKRQSVAFWCNPISGHATLYWYQQILGQGPKLLIQFQNNGVVDDSQLPKDRFSAERLKGVDSTLKIQPAKLEDSAVYLCASSLVGGKTSDGYTFGSGTRLTVV.

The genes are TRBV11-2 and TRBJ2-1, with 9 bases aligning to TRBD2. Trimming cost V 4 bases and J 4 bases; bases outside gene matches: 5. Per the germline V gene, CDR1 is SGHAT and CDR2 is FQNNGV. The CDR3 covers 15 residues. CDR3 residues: CASSSLAGRYNEQFF. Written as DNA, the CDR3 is TGTGCCAGCAGCTCCCTAGCGGGACGGTACAATGAGCAGTTCTTC. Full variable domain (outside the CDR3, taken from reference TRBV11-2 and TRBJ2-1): EAGVAQSPRYKIIEKRQSVAFWCNPISGHATLYWYQQILGQGPKLLIQFQNNGVVDDSQLPKDRFSAERLKGVDSTLKIQPAKLEDSAVYLCASSSLAGRYNEQFFGPGTRLTVL.

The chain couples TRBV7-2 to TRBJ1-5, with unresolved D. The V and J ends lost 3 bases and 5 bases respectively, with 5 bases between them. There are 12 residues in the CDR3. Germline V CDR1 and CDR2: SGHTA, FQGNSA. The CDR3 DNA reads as TGTGCCAGCAGCTTTCTTGATCAGCCCCAGCATTTT. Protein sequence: CASSFLDQPQHF.

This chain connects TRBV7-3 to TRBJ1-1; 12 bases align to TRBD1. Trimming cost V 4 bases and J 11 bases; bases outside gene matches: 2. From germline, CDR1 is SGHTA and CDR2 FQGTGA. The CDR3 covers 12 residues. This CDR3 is CASSSGTGGAFF. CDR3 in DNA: TGTGCCAGCAGCTCTGGGACAGGGGGCGCTTTCTTT. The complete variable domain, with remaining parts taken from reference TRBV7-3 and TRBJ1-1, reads GAGVSQTPSNKVTEKGKYVELRCDPISGHTALYWYRQSLGQGPEFLIYFQGTGAADDSGLPNDRFFAVRPEGSVSTLKIQRTERGDSAVYLCASSSGTGGAFFGQGTRLTVV.

This chain's CDR3 is CASSWGFGSNEQFF. The DNA for the CDR3 is TGCGCCAGCAGCTGGGGCTTCGGAAGCAATGAGCAGTTCTTC. The chain has TRBV5-1 and TRBJ2-1; a weak D match, TRBD1 (5 bases). The germline V gene encodes CDR1 SGHRS and CDR2 YFSETQ. CDR3 length: 14 residues. Trimming left V 3 bases short and J 6 bases short, with 13 bases between.

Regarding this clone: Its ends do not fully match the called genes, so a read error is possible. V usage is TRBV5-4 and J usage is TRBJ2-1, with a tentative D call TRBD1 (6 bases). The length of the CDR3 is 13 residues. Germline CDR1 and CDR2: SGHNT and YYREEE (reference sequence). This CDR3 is CASSLGTNRVWVF. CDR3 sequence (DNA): TGTGCCAGCAGCTTGGGAACCAACAGGGTCTGGGTCTTC. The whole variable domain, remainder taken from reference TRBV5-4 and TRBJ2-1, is ETGVTQSPTHLIKTRGQQVTLRCSSQSGHNTVSWYQQALGQGPQFIFQYYREEENGRGNFPPRFSGLQFPNYSSELNVNALELDDSALYLCASSLGTNRVWVFGPGTRLTVL.

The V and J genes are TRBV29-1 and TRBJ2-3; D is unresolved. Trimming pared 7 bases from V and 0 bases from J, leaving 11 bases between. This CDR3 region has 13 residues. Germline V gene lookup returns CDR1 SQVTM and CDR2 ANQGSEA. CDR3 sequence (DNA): TGCAGCGCCAATACCCTAAGCACAGATACGCAGTATTTT. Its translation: CSANTLSTDTQYF.

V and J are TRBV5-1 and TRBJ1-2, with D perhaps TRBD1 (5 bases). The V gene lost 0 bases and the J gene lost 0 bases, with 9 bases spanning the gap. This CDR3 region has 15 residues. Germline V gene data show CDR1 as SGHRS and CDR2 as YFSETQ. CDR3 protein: CASSLGPRANYGYTF. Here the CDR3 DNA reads TGCGCCAGCAGCTTGGGTCCCAGGGCTAACTATGGCTACACCTTC.

DNA of the CDR3: TGTGCCAGCAGCTTAGAACGAGCTTTAGATACGCAGTATTTT. This encodes CASSLERALDTQYF. The gene calls are TRBV7-9 and TRBJ2-3; D remains unclear. In germline, CDR1 is SEHNR, CDR2 FQNEAQ (reference sequence). There are 14 residues in the CDR3. V was clipped by 1 base and J by 5 bases, with 10 bases between them.

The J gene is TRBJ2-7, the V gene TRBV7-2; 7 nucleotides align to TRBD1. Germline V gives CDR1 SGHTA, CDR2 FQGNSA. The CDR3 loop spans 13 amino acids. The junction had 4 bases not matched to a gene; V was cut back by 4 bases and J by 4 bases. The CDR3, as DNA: TGTGCCAGCAGCTCAGTACAGGGGTACGAGCAGTACTTC. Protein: CASSSVQGYEQYF.

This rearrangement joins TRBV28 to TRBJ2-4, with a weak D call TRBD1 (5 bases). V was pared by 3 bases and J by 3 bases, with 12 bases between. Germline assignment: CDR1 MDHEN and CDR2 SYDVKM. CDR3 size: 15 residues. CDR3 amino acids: CASSLQGWDKNIQYF. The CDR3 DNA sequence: TGTGCCAGCAGTTTGCAGGGATGGGACAAAAACATTCAGTACTTC.

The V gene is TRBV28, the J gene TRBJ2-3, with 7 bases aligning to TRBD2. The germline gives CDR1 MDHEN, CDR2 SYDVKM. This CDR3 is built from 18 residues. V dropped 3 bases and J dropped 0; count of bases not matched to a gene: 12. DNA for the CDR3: TGTGCCAGCAGTTTTCTGGCTAGCGGCGCGTCAAGCACAGATACGCAGTATTTT. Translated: CASSFLASGASSTDTQYF.

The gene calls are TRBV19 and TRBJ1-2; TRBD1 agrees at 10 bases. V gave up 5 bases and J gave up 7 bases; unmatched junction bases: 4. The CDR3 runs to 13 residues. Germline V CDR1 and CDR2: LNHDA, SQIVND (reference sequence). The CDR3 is CASSWTGGIGYTF. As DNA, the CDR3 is TGTGCCAGTAGTTGGACAGGGGGGATTGGCTACACCTTC.

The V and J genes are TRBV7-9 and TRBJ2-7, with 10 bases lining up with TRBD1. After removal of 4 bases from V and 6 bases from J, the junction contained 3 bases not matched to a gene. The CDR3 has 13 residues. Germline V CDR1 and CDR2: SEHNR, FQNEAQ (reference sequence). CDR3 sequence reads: CASSWGTGAEQYF. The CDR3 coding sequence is TGTGCCAGCAGCTGGGGGACAGGGGCCGAGCAGTACTTC.

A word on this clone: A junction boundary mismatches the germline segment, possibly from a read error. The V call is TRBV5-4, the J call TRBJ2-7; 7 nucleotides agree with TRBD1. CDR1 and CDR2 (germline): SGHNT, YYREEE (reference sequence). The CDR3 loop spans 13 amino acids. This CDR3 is CASRLGTAEEQYF. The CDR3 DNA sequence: TGTGCCAGCAGGTTGGGGACAGCCGAAGAGCAGTACTTC.

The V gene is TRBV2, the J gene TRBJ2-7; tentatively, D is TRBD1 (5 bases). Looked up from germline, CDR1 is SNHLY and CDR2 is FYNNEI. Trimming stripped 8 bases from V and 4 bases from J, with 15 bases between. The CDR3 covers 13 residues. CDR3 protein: CASQQGFAYEQYF. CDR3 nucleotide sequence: TGTGCCAGCCAGCAGGGATTTGCGTACGAGCAGTACTTC.